Following are 31 T cell receptor beta chains from one sample sequenced in a study of blood T cell repertoires in COVID-19. This table comes from immunoSEQ multiplex PCR, and its TCRdb copy is limited to in-frame clones, with some not included. The table has fewer than 110,000 clones, about 80% seen once; the top ten hold approximately 4.5%. Specimen: peripheral blood. These receptors came from a man between 65 and 79 years old with acute or convalescent COVID-19.

The V gene is TRBV6-2 or TRBV6-3, the J gene TRBJ1-2; a possible D gene is TRBD1 (6 bases). V lost 2 bases to trimming and J lost 7 bases, with 11 bases between them. The CDR3 is made up of 13 amino acids. Per germline, CDR1 MNHEY and CDR2 SVGEGT. CDR3 protein: CASSYRQGSGYTF. The CDR3 bases are TGTGCCAGCAGTTACCGCCAGGGGAGTGGCTACACCTTC.

The gene calls are TRBV6-1 and TRBJ1-1, with 7 bases that match TRBD1. With 8 bases clipped from V and 1 base from J, the junction kept 1 base outside the gene matches. This CDR3 contains 12 residues. The germline CDR1 and CDR2 sequences are MNHNS and SASEGT. The CDR3 nucleotides are TGTGCCAGCGCAGGGGGGAACACTGAAGCTTTCTTT. Translating it yields CASAGGNTEAFF.

This clone is a singleton in its sample. The chain is built from TRBV6-1 and TRBJ1-6, with TRBD1 as a possible D gene (5 bases). The CDR3 consists of 18 residues. V lost 0 bases and J lost 4, with 16 bases in between. Germline CDR1 MNHNS, CDR2 SASEGT. The CDR3 loop reads CASSEALLQGRYNSPLHF. Here the CDR3 DNA reads TGTGCCAGCAGTGAAGCGCTTCTGCAGGGTCGGTATAATTCACCCCTCCACTTT.

J is TRBJ1-1 and V is TRBV6-6; 10 nucleotides align to TRBD1. V lost 6 bases and J lost 7; bases outside the gene matches: 5. CDR1 is MNHNY and CDR2 is SVGAGI in the germline V gene (reference sequence). The CDR3 runs to 13 residues. DNA for the CDR3: TGTGCCAGCAGGCGACAGGGGGCAGATGAAGCTTTCTTT. It codes for CASRRQGADEAFF.

There are a few counts of this clone. This chain uses TRBV18 with TRBJ2-5; no definite D call. This CDR3 has 13 residues. Per germline, CDR1 KGHSH and CDR2 LQKENI. V was pared by 2 bases and J by 5 bases, with 9 bases between. CDR3: CASSPGVGETQYF. The CDR3 coding sequence is TGTGCCAGCTCACCAGGAGTCGGGGAGACCCAGTACTTC.

The chain recombines TRBV19 with TRBJ1-5, with TRBD1 matching 10 bases. The germline V gene has CDR1 LNHDA and CDR2 SQIVND (reference sequence). The CDR3 has 15 residues. J gave up 6 bases and V 10 bases, and 12 bases lay outside the gene matches. The CDR3 DNA reads as TGTGCCACCCTGGACAGGGGGATGAGTGGTCAGCCCCAGCATTTT. Its translation is CATLDRGMSGQPQHF.

As for this clone: The same CDR3 also results from other DNA sequences found in this sample. The rearrangement joins TRBV7-2 to TRBJ2-3; D is unresolved. The V gene lost 5 bases and the J gene lost 0 bases, with 6 bases spanning the gap. This CDR3 has 13 amino acids. Germline V gives CDR1 SGHTA, CDR2 FQGNSA. The CDR3 coding sequence is TGTGCCAGCAGCCCGTCTAGCACAGATACGCAGTATTTT. This translates into CASSPSSTDTQYF.

This chain uses TRBV19 with TRBJ1-5; TRBD1 is a possible D gene (6 bases). Germline CDR1 LNHDA, CDR2 SQIVND (reference sequence). The CDR3 runs to 17 residues. V was cut by 1 base and J by 0 bases, with 13 bases left in between. The CDR3 nucleotides are TGTGCCAGTAGTATAGTTTGGGGGGGCCTTAGCAATCAGCCCCAGCATTTT. Its protein is CASSIVWGGLSNQPQHF.

On this clone: The same CDR3 can be traced to other DNA sequences in this sample. V gene TRBV5-1 combines with J gene TRBJ2-5, with 9 nucleotides matching TRBD2. The CDR3 runs to 17 residues. CDR1 and CDR2 from the germline V gene are SGHRS and YFSETQ. Trimming cost V 0 bases and J 2 bases; bases outside gene matches: 8. CDR3 region: CASSLAIGRGGQETQYF. CDR3 nucleotide sequence: TGCGCCAGCAGCTTGGCAATAGGGCGGGGGGGACAAGAGACCCAGTACTTC. The full variable domain, in which reference TRBV5-1 and TRBJ2-5 provide the parts outside the CDR3, is KAGVTQTPRYLIKTRGQQVTLSCSPISGHRSVSWYQQTPGQGLQFLFEYFSETQRNKGNFPGRFSGRQFSNSRSEMNVSTLELGDSALYLCASSLAIGRGGQETQYFGPGTRLLVL.

The chain uses TRBV6-5 and TRBJ2-5; D unresolved. The CDR3 spans 11 residues. V was clipped by 6 bases and J by 4 bases, with 6 bases between them. From germline, CDR1 is MNHEY and CDR2 SVGAGI. CDR3 in DNA: TGTGCCAGCAGCTCCAGAGAGACCCAGTACTTC. As protein: CASSSRETQYF.

V is TRBV5-1 and J is TRBJ1-1; the D gene is possibly TRBD1 (5 bases). The CDR3 loop spans 15 amino acids. Germline V gene lookup returns CDR1 SGHRS and CDR2 YFSETQ. The V gene lost 4 bases and the J gene lost 4 bases, with 17 bases spanning the gap. The DNA for the CDR3 is TGCGCCAGCAGCCTAGTAACAGGACCAGGCACTGAAGCTTTCTTT. This gives the protein CASSLVTGPGTEAFF.

The chain couples TRBV5-1 to TRBJ1-1; no reliable D call. Germline CDR1 is SGHRS and CDR2 is YFSETQ. The CDR3 is 16 residues long. With 4 bases removed from V and 1 base from J, the gap between germline ends came to 17 bases. CDR3 DNA sequence: TGCGCCAGCAGCCGCTTTGACTTTTTTTCGAACACTGAAGCTTTCTTT. Translation gives CASSRFDFFSNTEAFF.

This clone was seen a few times. This chain connects TRBV19 to TRBJ1-5; 10 positions agree with TRBD1. Germline assignment: CDR1 LNHDA and CDR2 SQIVND (reference sequence). The V segment lost 5 bases and the J segment 0 bases; nucleotides outside the gene matches: 7. The CDR3 extends over 17 amino acids. The CDR3 spells CASSLTGGPPSNQPQHF. CDR3 DNA sequence: TGTGCCAGTAGTTTGACAGGGGGCCCACCTAGCAATCAGCCCCAGCATTTT.

V usage is TRBV27 and J usage is TRBJ2-4; TRBD1 matches at 8 bases. V gave up 10 bases and J gave up 3 bases; unmatched junction bases: 5. The CDR3 loop spans 13 amino acids. Per the germline V gene, CDR1 is MNHEY and CDR2 is SMNVEV (reference sequence). The CDR3 DNA is TGTGCCACCGAGGACAGGGTCAAAAACATTCAGTACTTC. Protein sequence: CATEDRVKNIQYF.

This clone was seen just once. The chain is built from TRBV5-3 and TRBJ2-7; 7 bases align to TRBD1. TRBV5-3 is recorded as an ORF, its role being uncertain. V was clipped by 2 bases and J by 1 base; unmatched bases: 9. The CDR3 extends over 16 amino acids. CDR3 in amino acids: CARSFFGQAFSYEQYF. CDR3 sequence (DNA): TGTGCCAGAAGCTTCTTTGGACAGGCTTTTTCCTACGAGCAGTACTTC.

This clone was detected only a few times. V and J are TRBV25-1 and TRBJ2-7; 7 positions match TRBD2. CDR1 is MGHDK, CDR2 SYGVNS, per germline. With V trimmed by 4 bases and J by 7 bases, 10 bases remained unmatched. The CDR3 is made up of 14 amino acids. CDR3 region: CASSGDGGRKEQYF. The DNA of the CDR3 is TGTGCCAGCAGTGGGGACGGGGGGAGGAAAGAGCAGTACTTC.

This sequence joins TRBV7-2 and TRBJ2-5; D is ambiguous. CDR3 length: 12 amino acids. Trimming cost V 5 bases and J 7 bases, with 11 bases left between them. Germline assignment: CDR1 SGHTA and CDR2 FQGNSA. CDR3 in amino acids: CASSVIPGTQYF. For the CDR3, the DNA is TGTGCCAGCAGCGTGATTCCGGGGACCCAGTACTTC.

This clone appeared a single time. The germline gene is not matched at one end of the junction; a read error may be the cause. The chain has TRBV20-1 and TRBJ2-1; no definite D call. This CDR3 has 9 residues. The germline CDR1 and CDR2 sequences are DFQATT and SNEGSKA (reference sequence). In DNA, the CDR3 is TGCAGTGCTAGAGAGCACCGAGTCTTC. It encodes CSAREHRVF.

A remark on this clone: The junction does not match germline at one end; this may be a read error. Other DNA sequences within the sample encode an identical CDR3. V usage is TRBV5-6 and J usage is TRBJ1-5, with D perhaps matching TRBD1 (5 bases). The CDR3 spans 15 residues. Germline CDR1 is SGHDT and CDR2 is YYEEEE. The CDR3 reads CASSRIDSGSQSQHF. CDR3 nucleotide sequence: TGTGCCAGCAGCAGAATTGACAGTGGAAGTCAATCCCAACATTTT.

The V call is TRBV6-6, the J call TRBJ1-1; perhaps TRBD1 as D (6 bases). From germline, CDR1 is MNHNY and CDR2 SVGAGI (reference sequence). Trimming removed 5 bases from V and 2 bases from J, with 18 bases in between. The CDR3 loop spans 16 amino acids. CDR3 residues: CASSRLVGGHNTEAFF. CDR3 nucleotides: TGTGCCAGCAGTCGACTCGTAGGGGGACATAACACTGAAGCTTTCTTT.

The V call is TRBV15, the J call TRBJ1-2, with unresolved D. V gave up 0 bases and J gave up 0 bases, with 11 bases separating them. The CDR3 runs 16 residues. Germline-derived CDR1 and CDR2 are LNHNV and YYDKDF (reference sequence). The CDR3 sequence: CATSRDSGTPNYGYTF. Written as DNA, the CDR3 is TGTGCCACCAGCAGAGACTCAGGCACGCCTAACTATGGCTACACCTTC. Based on the CDR3 plus reference TRBV15 and TRBJ1-2, the full variable domain is DAMVIQNPRYQVTQFGKPVTLSCSQTLNHNVMYWYQQKSSQAPKLLFHYYDKDFNNEADTPDNFQSRRPNTSFCFLDIRSPGLGDTAMYLCATSRDSGTPNYGYTFGSGTRLTVV.

The chain combines TRBV6-5 with TRBJ2-7; 7 bases match TRBD1. This CDR3 spans 14 amino acids. J lost 3 bases, V lost 6 bases, and 8 bases had no gene match. In germline, CDR1 is MNHEY, CDR2 SVGAGI. The CDR3 coding sequence is TGTGCCAGCAGCCGGACAGGTCCCTACTACGAGCAGTACTTC. Amino acids: CASSRTGPYYEQYF.

The J gene is TRBJ2-6, the V gene TRBV5-1; 8 bases map to TRBD1. CDR3 length: 17 amino acids. From germline, CDR1 is SGHRS and CDR2 YFSETQ. Trimming removed 0 bases from V and 2 bases from J; junction bases left unmatched: 4. In DNA form, the CDR3 reads TGCGCCAGCAGCTTGGGCAGGGGGCTAACTGGGGCCAACGTCCTGACTTTC. As protein: CASSLGRGLTGANVLTF.

The chain couples TRBV5-1 to TRBJ1-3, with no clear D. This CDR3 region has 14 residues. The V end lost 5 bases, the J end lost 1 base, and 10 bases lay between the germline ends. Germline CDR1 and CDR2: SGHRS and YFSETQ. CDR3 loop: CASSNPGSGNTIYF. The CDR3 coding sequence is TGCGCCAGCAGTAATCCGGGATCTGGAAACACCATATATTTT.

This clone was seen at least ten times. The chain couples TRBV7-8 to TRBJ2-7, with D possibly matching TRBD2 (7 bases). Germline V gives CDR1 SGHVS, CDR2 FQNEAQ. This CDR3 has 18 residues. V was trimmed by 4 bases and J by 6 bases, leaving 28 bases between them. CDR3 coding DNA: TGTGCCAGCAGCTCATGTAGGGGGGGCCTTTCGCCCCATTGCGAGCAGTACTTC. This encodes CASSSCRGGLSPHCEQYF.

The genes are TRBV5-1 and TRBJ1-1; tentatively, D is TRBD1 (5 bases). V shed 2 bases and J shed 0 bases, with 14 bases lying between them. The germline V gene encodes CDR1 SGHRS and CDR2 YFSETQ. This CDR3 comprises 16 residues. The CDR3: CASSFSGGDVNTEAFF. The CDR3 DNA is TGCGCCAGCAGCTTTTCGGGGGGTGATGTGAACACTGAAGCTTTCTTT.

CDR3 in amino acids: CASSIVSSGQGFQPQHF. CDR3 in DNA: TGTGCCAGTAGTATAGTTTCTTCGGGACAGGGTTTTCAGCCCCAGCATTTT. The rearrangement links TRBV19 to TRBJ1-5, with TRBD1 matching 9 bases. The CDR3 totals 17 residues. The germline gives CDR1 LNHDA, CDR2 SQIVND (reference sequence). J lost 6 bases, V lost 1 base, and 10 bases had no gene match.

The rearrangement uses TRBV12-5 and TRBJ2-1; 13 positions match TRBD2. The V gene's germline CDR1 is LGHNT and CDR2 FRNRAP. CDR3 length: 14 residues. Losses at the gene ends were 6 bases for V and 6 bases for J; bases not matched to a gene: 2. The CDR3 reads CASGRLAGGNEQFF. DNA of the CDR3: TGTGCTAGTGGGCGACTAGCGGGGGGCAATGAGCAGTTCTTC.

This chain links TRBV2 with TRBJ2-7; 10 bases are a match to TRBD2. The CDR3 runs to 18 residues. Germline assignment: CDR1 SNHLY and CDR2 FYNNEI. The ends lost 0 bases at V and 2 bases at J; junction bases unmatched: 10. CDR3 sequence reads: CASSEALRSGGVPYEQYF. CDR3 coding DNA: TGTGCCAGCAGTGAAGCGCTCAGAAGCGGGGGGGTCCCCTACGAGCAGTACTTC.

V is TRBV4-3 and J is TRBJ2-1; no clear D gene. Germline assignment: CDR1 LGHNA and CDR2 YSLEER. This CDR3 comprises 16 residues. V was shortened by 0 bases and J by 0 bases, with 9 bases between the two germline ends. In DNA, the CDR3 is TGCGCCAGCAGCCAAGATCTCCTAAGCTCCTACAATGAGCAGTTCTTC. Amino acid sequence: CASSQDLLSSYNEQFF.

This chain uses TRBV18 with TRBJ2-7, with 9 bases that match TRBD1. CDR1 and CDR2 (germline): KGHSH, LQKENI. There are 16 residues in the CDR3. V shed 3 bases and J 2 bases; nucleotides not matched to a gene: 8. CDR3 protein: CASSPTTGQGTYEQYF. The CDR3 DNA reads TGTGCCAGCTCACCCACAACGGGACAGGGAACCTACGAGCAGTACTTC.